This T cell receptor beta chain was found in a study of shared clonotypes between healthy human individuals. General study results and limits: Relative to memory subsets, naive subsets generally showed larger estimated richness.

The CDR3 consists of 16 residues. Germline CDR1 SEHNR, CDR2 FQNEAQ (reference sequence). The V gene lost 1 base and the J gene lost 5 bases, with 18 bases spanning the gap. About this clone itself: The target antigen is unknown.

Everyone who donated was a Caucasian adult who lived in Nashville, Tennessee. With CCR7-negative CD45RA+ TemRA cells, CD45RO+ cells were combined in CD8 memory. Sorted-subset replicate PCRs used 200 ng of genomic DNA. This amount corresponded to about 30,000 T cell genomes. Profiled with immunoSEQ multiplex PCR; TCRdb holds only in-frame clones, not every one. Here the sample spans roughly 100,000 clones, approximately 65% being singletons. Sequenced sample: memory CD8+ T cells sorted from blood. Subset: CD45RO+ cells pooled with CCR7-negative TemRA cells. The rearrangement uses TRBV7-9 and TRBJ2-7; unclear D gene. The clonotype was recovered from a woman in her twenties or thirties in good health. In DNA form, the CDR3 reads TGTGCCAGCAGCTTAGTCAGGCCACAAACCGGCCACGAGCAGTACTTC. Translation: CASSLVRPQTGHEQYF.